The 28 T cell receptor beta chains given below trace back to one sample, sequenced in a study of T cells after posttransplantation cyclophosphamide. Libraries were prepared by immunoSEQ multiplex PCR; TCRdb keeps only in-frame clonotypes and omits some of them. The sample was found to contain some 7,600 clones, and every one recurs. Busulfan-fludarabine conditioning, marrow transplant, and cyclophosphamide on days +3 and +4 were administered. Sequenced here: PBMCs, sampled after allogeneic stem cell transplant with posttransplant cyclophosphamide. The receptor set was obtained from a female patient aged 45-65 years who received an allogeneic stem cell transplant from a related donor, was CMV-positive, and had no GVHD. Some T cells here may be from the graft donor.

This clone was detected many times. The V and J genes are TRBV7-3 and TRBJ2-2, with TRBD1 matching over 8 bases. After removal of 5 bases from V and 3 bases from J, the junction contained 2 bases not matched to a gene. Germline V gives CDR1 SGHTA, CDR2 FQGTGA. This CDR3 region has 14 residues. The CDR3 protein is CASSRTGYTGELFF. CDR3 nucleotide sequence: TGTGCCAGCAGCCGGACAGGGTACACCGGGGAGCTGTTTTTT. Looking up the rest from reference TRBV7-3 and TRBJ2-2 gives the full variable domain: GAGVSQTPSNKVTEKGKYVELRCDPISGHTALYWYRQSLGQGPEFLIYFQGTGAADDSGLPNDRFFAVRPEGSVSTLKIQRTERGDSAVYLCASSRTGYTGELFFGEGSRLTVL.

This clone has at least ten counts. V is TRBV19 and J is TRBJ1-5; TRBD1 agrees at 9 bases. Trimming took 1 base from V and 5 from J; bases not matched to a gene: 6. The CDR3 runs 16 residues. Germline V gene lookup returns CDR1 LNHDA and CDR2 SQIVND (reference sequence). The CDR3 DNA follows: TGTGCCAGTAGTATAGGTCCGGGACAGGGTTATCAGCCCCAGCATTTT. Amino acid sequence: CASSIGPGQGYQPQHF.

This clone was observed many times. The chain combines TRBV30 with TRBJ1-1; D call uncertain. The CDR3 covers 15 residues. Trimming stripped 4 bases from V and 0 bases from J, with 15 bases between. Germline CDR1 reads GTSNPN; CDR2 reads SVGIG (reference sequence). CDR3 nucleotides: TGTGCCTGGACCCCAAGGGCACCAATGAACACTGAAGCTTTCTTT. Translation gives CAWTPRAPMNTEAFF.

Ten or more counts support this clone. This chain connects TRBV5-1 to TRBJ2-6; 9 bases align to TRBD1. Trimming at V came to 1 base and at J to 4 bases, leaving 6 bases not matched to a gene. Germline CDR1 SGHRS, CDR2 YFSETQ. CDR3 size: 17 residues. CDR3 region: CASSLTGGVSGANVLTF. The CDR3 coding sequence is TGCGCCAGCAGCTTGACAGGGGGCGTTTCCGGGGCCAACGTCCTGACTTTC.

This clone was picked up many times. The chain has TRBV5-1 and TRBJ2-7; 11 bases line up with TRBD2. The germline CDR1 and CDR2 sequences are SGHRS and YFSETQ. Trimming at V came to 2 bases and at J to 5 bases, leaving 6 bases not matched to a gene. CDR3 length: 15 residues. The CDR3: CASSLLAGDTNEQYF. CDR3 coding DNA: TGCGCCAGCAGCTTACTAGCGGGGGACACAAACGAGCAGTACTTC.

This clone came up many times. The chain combines TRBV7-3 with TRBJ2-7, with a possible D match to TRBD1 (5 bases). V lost 0 bases and J 6 bases, leaving 9 bases between the germline ends. This CDR3 contains 13 residues. CDR1 and CDR2 from the germline V gene are SGHTA and FQGTGA. The chain's CDR3 is CASSLTSRGEQYF. CDR3 bases: TGTGCCAGCAGCTTAACGTCAAGGGGCGAGCAGTACTTC.

This clone was recorded many times. The V gene is TRBV9, the J gene TRBJ2-2; D ambiguous. V dropped 0 bases and J dropped 5 bases, with 8 bases sitting between them. Germline CDR1 reads SGDLS; CDR2 reads YYNGEE. CDR3 length: 14 residues. CDR3 nucleotide sequence: TGTGCCAGCAGCGTAGCTGTCAGGACCGGGGAGCTGTTTTTT. Translated: CASSVAVRTGELFF.

This clone has ten or more counts. The chain joins TRBV5-5 to TRBJ2-2; D might be TRBD2 (6 bases). Germline CDR1 is SGHKS and CDR2 is YYEKEE (reference sequence). The CDR3 runs 13 residues. V was cut by 8 bases and J by 7 bases, with 15 bases left in between. CDR3 DNA sequence: TGTGCCAGTAAGGCGGGGTCCGTCGGGGAGCTGTTTTTT. Translated, it gives CASKAGSVGELFF.

This clone was detected a few times. The V gene is TRBV7-8, the J gene TRBJ2-5; the D is unclear. This CDR3 spans 12 amino acids. Germline CDR1 reads SGHVS; CDR2 reads FQNEAQ. V was shortened by 6 bases and J by 5 bases, with 10 bases between the two germline ends. CDR3 coding DNA: TGTGCCAGCAGACTACCGCGGGAGACCCAGTACTTC. This translates into CASRLPRETQYF.

This clone was seen at least ten times. Here the CDR3 reads CASSHVGGAEQYF. DNA for the CDR3: TGTGCCAGCAGCCACGTTGGGGGGGCAGAGCAGTACTTC. The V call is TRBV7-3, the J call TRBJ2-7; weak D call: TRBD2 (7 bases). CDR3 length equals 13 residues. Trimming took 5 bases from V and 7 from J, leaving 15 bases between them. Germline lookup yields CDR1 SGHTA and CDR2 FQGTGA. Looking up the rest from reference TRBV7-3 and TRBJ2-7 gives the full variable domain: GAGVSQTPSNKVTEKGKYVELRCDPISGHTALYWYRQSLGQGPEFLIYFQGTGAADDSGLPNDRFFAVRPEGSVSTLKIQRTERGDSAVYLCASSHVGGAEQYFGPGTRLTVT.

There are many counts of this clone. The chain employs TRBV18 and TRBJ1-5; the D gene is possibly TRBD1 (5 bases). Germline V gives CDR1 KGHSH, CDR2 LQKENI. V was trimmed by 4 bases and J by 3 bases, leaving 16 bases between them. The CDR3 spans 16 residues. For the CDR3, the DNA is TGTGCCAGCTCACGGGGACTGGTGAGCGACAATCAGCCCCAGCATTTT. This codes for CASSRGLVSDNQPQHF.

By its share, this clone is large. The chain is built from TRBV4-1 and TRBJ1-1, with D unclear. Germline values: CDR1 MGHRA, CDR2 YSYEKL. The germline V and J ends were trimmed by 1 base and 1 base, with 10 bases remaining between them. CDR3 length: 15 amino acids. CDR3: CASSQGVGENTEAFF. The CDR3 DNA sequence: TGCGCCAGCAGCCAAGGTGTCGGGGAGAACACTGAAGCTTTCTTT.

This clone has ten or more counts. The chain couples TRBV13 to TRBJ1-4, with 9 bases that match TRBD1. Germline V CDR1 and CDR2: PRHDT, FYEKMQ (reference sequence). V lost 5 bases to trimming and J lost 10 bases; unmatched junction nucleotides: 11. CDR3 length: 15 residues. As DNA, the CDR3 is TGTGCCAGCAGCGCAGCCGGGACAGGGTATGGAAAACTGTTTTTT. As protein: CASSAAGTGYGKLFF.

By proportion, this clone is medium-sized (0.01 to 0.1%). This chain uses TRBV19 with TRBJ1-2, with TRBD1 matching 7 bases. There are 15 residues in the CDR3. The V gene's germline CDR1 is LNHDA and CDR2 SQIVND (reference sequence). Trimming took 3 bases from V and 8 from J; bases not matched to a gene: 12. DNA for the CDR3: TGTGCCAGTAGTATGCTTGAGAGGGGGCTCCGCGGCTACACCTTC. This sequence encodes CASSMLERGLRGYTF.

This clone came up many times. This chain links TRBV15 with TRBJ2-7; 11 nucleotides line up with TRBD2. In germline, CDR1 is LNHNV, CDR2 YYDKDF (reference sequence). J gave up 5 bases and V 1 base, and 10 bases lay outside the gene matches. This CDR3 region has 17 residues. CDR3 loop: CATSRGAGLAGGDEQYF. CDR3 nucleotide sequence: TGTGCCACCAGCAGAGGAGCGGGTTTAGCGGGAGGGGACGAGCAGTACTTC.

In its sample, this clone was seen many times. The V and J genes are TRBV18 and TRBJ1-3, with D maybe TRBD1 (5 bases). The length of the CDR3 is 16 residues. V lost 4 bases to trimming and J lost 0 bases, with 13 bases between them. From germline, CDR1 is KGHSH and CDR2 LQKENI. The CDR3 reads CASSLASGSSGNTIYF. CDR3 bases: TGTGCCAGCTCACTAGCCTCAGGGAGCTCTGGAAACACCATATATTTT.

This clone was counted many times. This chain connects TRBV11-2 to TRBJ2-1, with TRBD2 matching over 10 bases. The CDR3 consists of 13 residues. Looked up from germline, CDR1 is SGHAT and CDR2 is FQNNGV. V was pared by 3 bases and J by 8 bases, with 1 base of the junction left unmatched. CDR3 DNA: TGTGCCAGCAGCTTGGGACTAGCGTATGAGCAGTTCTTC. Translating it yields CASSLGLAYEQFF.

This clone was detected many times. The chain employs TRBV5-8 and TRBJ1-4, with a possible D match to TRBD1 (5 bases). V was trimmed by 5 bases and J by 7 bases, leaving 9 bases between them. The CDR3 is 12 amino acids. Germline CDR1 and CDR2: SGHTS and YDEGEE. The CDR3 coding sequence is TGTGCCAGCAGGTTCACAGGTGAAAAACTGTTTTTT. It encodes CASRFTGEKLFF.

By sample fraction, this clone is hyperexpanded. The V gene is TRBV5-5, the J gene TRBJ2-2, with a possible D match to TRBD1 (6 bases). The CDR3 consists of 15 residues. Germline V gives CDR1 SGHKS, CDR2 YYEKEE (reference sequence). Trimming cost V 4 bases and J 3 bases, with 13 bases left between them. As DNA, the CDR3 is TGTGCCAGCAGCCTGGCAGGGGATCACACCGGGGAGCTGTTTTTT. It specifies CASSLAGDHTGELFF.

This clone was detected many times. This chain uses TRBV6-1 with TRBJ1-5; 8 bases match TRBD1. The CDR3 totals 15 residues. Germline V lookup: CDR1 MNHNS, CDR2 SASEGT. V was pared by 4 bases and J by 4 bases, with 6 bases of the junction left unmatched. CDR3 in amino acids: CASSVGQGLNQPQHF. DNA of the CDR3: TGTGCCAGCAGTGTAGGACAGGGTTTGAATCAGCCCCAGCATTTT.

In this sample, this clone turned up a few times. This chain uses TRBV9 with TRBJ2-5, with 8 bases fitting TRBD1. V lost 0 bases and J lost 5; bases outside the gene matches: 6. The CDR3 is 15 amino acids. Germline lookup yields CDR1 SGDLS and CDR2 YYNGEE. CDR3 in amino acids: CASSVETGAMETQYF. Here the CDR3 DNA reads TGTGCCAGCAGCGTAGAGACAGGGGCGATGGAGACCCAGTACTTC.

In its sample, this clone was seen many times. V and J are TRBV7-9 and TRBJ1-1; D perhaps matches TRBD1 (5 bases). The length of the CDR3 is 16 residues. Germline V gene sequence: CDR1 SEHNR, CDR2 FQNEAQ (reference sequence). Trimming removed 5 bases at V and 3 bases at J, with 19 bases between. The CDR3 DNA follows: TGTGCCAGCAGCAGGGACTCGGCGGGAATTGACACTGAAGCTTTCTTT. The encoded protein is CASSRDSAGIDTEAFF.

Only a few counts were recorded for this clone. This chain connects TRBV7-3 to TRBJ2-3; possibly TRBD1 for D (5 bases). Trimming removed 5 bases at V and 5 bases at J, with 11 bases between. CDR1 SGHTA and CDR2 FQGTGA come from the germline V gene. The CDR3 is made up of 13 amino acids. CDR3 bases: TGTGCCAGCAGCCCGGTCAGGGAAGATACGCAGTATTTT. Translated: CASSPVREDTQYF. Full variable domain (rest looked up from reference TRBV7-3 and TRBJ2-3): GAGVSQTPSNKVTEKGKYVELRCDPISGHTALYWYRQSLGQGPEFLIYFQGTGAADDSGLPNDRFFAVRPEGSVSTLKIQRTERGDSAVYLCASSPVREDTQYFGPGTRLTVL.

This clone was seen at least ten times. This chain uses TRBV6-5 with TRBJ1-4, with D maybe TRBD1 (5 bases). The germline gives CDR1 MNHEY, CDR2 SVGAGI. Trimming removed 5 bases from V and 8 bases from J, with 15 bases in between. The CDR3 has 14 amino acids. CDR3 coding DNA: TGTGCCAGCAGTCCAGAGGGAGGGGCCGAAAAACTGTTTTTT. It yields the protein CASSPEGGAEKLFF.

This chain joins TRBV30 and TRBJ1-1; D is perhaps TRBD1 (5 bases). V was clipped by 5 bases and J by 8 bases, with 12 bases between them. Germline loops: CDR1 GTSNPN, CDR2 SVGIG (reference sequence). The CDR3 has 11 residues. The CDR3 is CAWGAAVEAFF. DNA for the CDR3: TGTGCCTGGGGGGCCGCCGTAGAAGCTTTCTTT.

This clone was counted many times. The V call is TRBV19, the J call TRBJ2-1; D is unresolved. Trimming cost V 3 bases and J 0 bases, with 15 bases left between them. The germline gives CDR1 LNHDA, CDR2 SQIVND (reference sequence). This CDR3 is built from 17 residues. CDR3 bases: TGTGCCAGTAGTATCCAGTTTGCGGCAAGCTCCTACAATGAGCAGTTCTTC. It is translated as CASSIQFAASSYNEQFF.

This clone was detected many times. The V call is TRBV2, the J call TRBJ2-5; 10 nucleotides match TRBD1. Germline loops: CDR1 SNHLY, CDR2 FYNNEI. The CDR3 consists of 12 residues. The junction had 2 bases not matched to a gene; V was cut back by 8 bases and J by 5 bases. CDR3 coding DNA: TGTGCCAGCTCGGACAGGGGGGAGACCCAGTACTTC. It translates to CASSDRGETQYF.

This clone was counted ten times or more. J is TRBJ2-1 and V is TRBV5-4; 9 nucleotides match TRBD1. The germline CDR1 and CDR2 sequences are SGHNT and YYREEE (reference sequence). J gave up 7 bases and V 5 bases, and 7 bases lay outside the gene matches. The CDR3 contains 14 residues. The CDR3 DNA reads as TGTGCCAGCAGACCCGGGACAGGGCGTAATGAGCAGTTCTTC. As protein: CASRPGTGRNEQFF.